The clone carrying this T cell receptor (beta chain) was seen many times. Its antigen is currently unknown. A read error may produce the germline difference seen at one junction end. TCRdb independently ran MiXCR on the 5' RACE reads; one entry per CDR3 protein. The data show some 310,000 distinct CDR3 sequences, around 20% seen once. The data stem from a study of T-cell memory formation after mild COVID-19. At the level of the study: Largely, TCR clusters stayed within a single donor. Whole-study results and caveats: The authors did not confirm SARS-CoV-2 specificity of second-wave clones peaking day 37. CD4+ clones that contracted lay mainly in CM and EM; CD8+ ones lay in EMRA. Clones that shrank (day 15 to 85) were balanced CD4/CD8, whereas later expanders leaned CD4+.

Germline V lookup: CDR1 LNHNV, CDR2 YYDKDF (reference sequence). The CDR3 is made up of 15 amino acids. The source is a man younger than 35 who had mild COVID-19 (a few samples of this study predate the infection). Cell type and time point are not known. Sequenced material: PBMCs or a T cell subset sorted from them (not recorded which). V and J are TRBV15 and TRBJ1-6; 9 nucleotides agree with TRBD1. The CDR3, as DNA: TGTGCCACCAGCGGAGAAACAGGGGGCGCTTCACCCCTCCACTTT. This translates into CATSGETGGASPLHF.